This TCR beta chain was found in a study of response to subunit inactivated influenza vaccine. Germline assignment: CDR1 MNHEY and CDR2 SVGEGT. V was pared by 6 bases and J by 1 base, with 5 bases of the junction left unmatched. The CDR3 runs 14 residues. TCRdb recomputed calls from the RT-PCR reads with MiXCR, one row per CDR3 protein. The table shows about 570,000 distinct CDR3 sequences, with roughly 12% occurring only once. A further study also used this sample, focusing on T cells expressing NK-cell markers. That work states: TCR beta cDNA was generated via 5'RACE template switching incorporating UMIs. Seven sequenced donors out of eight were HCMV-seropositive, one seronegative.

The sample here was PBMCs from blood, taken on the day of vaccination. The clonotype was recovered from a man in his fifties or sixties who received an inactivated influenza vaccine. V is TRBV6-2 or TRBV6-3 and J is TRBJ2-7; 8 positions match TRBD2. The CDR3 loop is CASSGLAESYEQYF. CDR3 coding DNA: TGTGCCAGCAGCGGACTAGCTGAGTCCTACGAGCAGTACTTC.